Below are 28 T cell receptor beta chains sequenced from a single sample in a study of blood T cell repertoires in COVID-19. Profiling relied on immunoSEQ multiplex PCR, and the TCRdb table lists in-frame clones only, not all of them. The table shows hundreds of thousands of clones, with approximately 91% occurring only once. Sequenced: PBMCs or T cells enriched from blood (not recorded which). The receptors derive from a woman between 40 and 55 years old who had recovered from COVID-19.

The chain is built from TRBV11-2 and TRBJ2-7; D call uncertain. Germline CDR1 is SGHAT and CDR2 is FQNNGV. CDR3 length equals 15 residues. Trimming pared 1 base from V and 0 bases from J, leaving 10 bases between. The CDR3: CASSLVTLSSYEQYF. The CDR3, as DNA: TGTGCCAGCAGCTTAGTAACATTGTCCTCCTACGAGCAGTACTTC. Supplemented by reference TRBV11-2 and TRBJ2-7, the full variable domain reads EAGVAQSPRYKIIEKRQSVAFWCNPISGHATLYWYQQILGQGPKLLIQFQNNGVVDDSQLPKDRFSAERLKGVDSTLKIQPAKLEDSAVYLCASSLVTLSSYEQYFGPGTRLTVT.

This clone was counted between two and nine times. Other DNA sequences within the sample encode an identical CDR3. The CDR3 loop reads CASSLGQGSTEAFF. The CDR3 nucleotides are TGTGCCAGCAGCTTAGGCCAGGGTAGCACTGAAGCTTTCTTT. The J gene is TRBJ1-1, the V gene TRBV7-3, with D perhaps matching TRBD1 (5 bases). Germline CDR1 and CDR2: SGHTA and FQGTGA. This CDR3 is 14 amino acids long. Between the trimmed V and J ends, which lost 2 bases and 4 bases, there was a span of 11 bases.

The V and J genes are TRBV5-1 and TRBJ1-2, with D perhaps TRBD1 (6 bases). Germline-derived CDR1 and CDR2 are SGHRS and YFSETQ. V lost 4 bases and J 3 bases, leaving 13 bases between the germline ends. The CDR3 sequence is 14 residues long. In DNA, the CDR3 is TGCGCCAGCAGCCAGCCACAGGGAGACTATGGCTACACCTTC. Translated, it gives CASSQPQGDYGYTF. Using reference TRBV5-1 and TRBJ1-2 for the parts outside the CDR3, the full variable domain is KAGVTQTPRYLIKTRGQQVTLSCSPISGHRSVSWYQQTPGQGLQFLFEYFSETQRNKGNFPGRFSGRQFSNSRSEMNVSTLELGDSALYLCASSQPQGDYGYTFGSGTRLTVV.

The J gene is TRBJ2-7, the V gene TRBV13; 8 bases line up with TRBD2. Trimming at V came to 5 bases and at J to 0 bases, leaving 6 bases not matched to a gene. The CDR3 has 15 amino acids. CDR1 and CDR2 (germline): PRHDT, FYEKMQ (reference sequence). The CDR3 DNA sequence: TGTGCCAGCAGCCAGACTAGCGCCAGCTCCTACGAGCAGTACTTC. Translated, it gives CASSQTSASSYEQYF.

The rearrangement uses TRBV14 and TRBJ1-2; perhaps TRBD1 as D (5 bases). V was shortened by 0 bases and J by 5 bases, with 10 bases between the two germline ends. The germline V gene has CDR1 SGHDN and CDR2 FVKESK. The length of the CDR3 is 14 residues. CDR3 amino acids: CASSQDPRVYGYTF. The CDR3 nucleotides are TGTGCCAGCAGCCAAGATCCCAGGGTGTATGGCTACACCTTC.

The chain links TRBV27 to TRBJ1-3; a possible D gene is TRBD1 (5 bases). The CDR3 sequence is 14 residues long. Germline CDR1 reads MNHEY; CDR2 reads SMNVEV (reference sequence). The germline V and J ends were trimmed by 8 bases and 3 bases, with 14 bases remaining between them. As DNA, the CDR3 is TGTGCCAGCGCGACGAGGGGAGGTGGAAACACCATATATTTT. The encoded protein is CASATRGGGNTIYF.

This clone was counted between two and nine times. V is TRBV4-2 and J is TRBJ2-3; 8 bases line up with TRBD2. Germline assignment: CDR1 LGHNA and CDR2 YNFKEQ. The J segment lost 2 bases and the V segment lost 3 bases, leaving 7 bases of the junction unmatched. This CDR3 spans 16 amino acids. The CDR3, as DNA: TGTGCCAGCAGCCACCCAGCGGGAGAGAACACAGATACGCAGTATTTT. Protein sequence: CASSHPAGENTDTQYF.

The chain couples TRBV9 to TRBJ2-7; D ambiguous. Germline values: CDR1 SGDLS, CDR2 YYNGEE. The V and J ends lost 4 bases and 6 bases respectively, with 20 bases between them. The CDR3 extends over 15 amino acids. The CDR3 coding sequence is TGTGCCAGCAGCCATTCCCCTCTTGCTGGGCCCGAGCAGTACTTC. Protein sequence: CASSHSPLAGPEQYF.

In its sample, this clone was seen once. The V gene is TRBV6-2 or TRBV6-3, the J gene TRBJ2-2; 11 nucleotides match TRBD2. The CDR3 loop spans 17 amino acids. CDR1 is MNHEY, CDR2 SVGEGT, per germline. V gave up 2 bases and J gave up 2 bases; unmatched junction bases: 4. The CDR3 nucleotides are TGTGCCAGCAGTTACATAGCGGGGGGGCCAAACACCGGGGAGCTGTTTTTT. It specifies CASSYIAGGPNTGELFF.

This clone has ten or more counts. The CDR3: CASSLDTRGFGNTIYF. CDR3 DNA: TGTGCCAGCAGCTTAGATACTCGGGGTTTTGGAAACACCATATATTTT. V and J are TRBV7-2 and TRBJ1-3; D is unresolved. Germline V gene sequence: CDR1 SGHTA, CDR2 FQGNSA. The CDR3 sequence is 16 residues long. Trimming removed 1 base from V and 3 bases from J, with 13 bases in between.

The rearrangement joins TRBV7-3 to TRBJ2-5; D may be TRBD1 (5 bases). CDR3 size: 13 residues. Trimming shortened V by 2 bases and J by 5 bases, and 9 bases separated the two germline ends. Germline CDR1 and CDR2: SGHTA and FQGTGA. The DNA of the CDR3 is TGTGCCAGCAGCTTAGGCAGGGTGGAGACCCAGTACTTC. Protein: CASSLGRVETQYF.

The chain links TRBV2 to TRBJ2-7; the match to TRBD1 covers 10 bases. The germline V gene encodes CDR1 SNHLY and CDR2 FYNNEI. The CDR3 consists of 15 residues. The V segment lost 1 base and the J segment 4 bases; nucleotides outside the gene matches: 4. The CDR3 bases are TGTGCCAGCAGTGAAGGCGGGACAGGGGCATACGAGCAGTACTTC. Its protein is CASSEGGTGAYEQYF.

The chain uses TRBV2 and TRBJ2-1; 10 bases match TRBD2. The trim removed 3 bases at V and 8 bases at J, leaving 10 bases unmatched. The CDR3 contains 16 residues. The germline V gene encodes CDR1 SNHLY and CDR2 FYNNEI. The CDR3 reads CASSDPQRGGGYEQFF. CDR3 nucleotide sequence: TGTGCCAGCAGTGATCCCCAGCGGGGGGGCGGCTATGAGCAGTTCTTC.

The V and J genes are TRBV7-9 and TRBJ1-5; 7 bases map to TRBD1. CDR1 and CDR2 (germline): SEHNR, FQNEAQ (reference sequence). This CDR3 comprises 15 residues. Trimming removed 6 bases from V and 4 bases from J; junction bases left unmatched: 9. The DNA for the CDR3 is TGTGCCAGCAGTCGAGGGGGCAGCCCGAATCAGCCCCAGCATTTT. Translation gives CASSRGGSPNQPQHF.

This clone was found once. The rearrangement uses TRBV3-1 (or the pseudogene TRBV3-2) and TRBJ1-5; D unclear. This CDR3 contains 14 residues. V was shortened by 3 bases and J by 0 bases, with 6 bases between the two germline ends. In germline, CDR1 is LGHDT, CDR2 YNNKEL (reference sequence). CDR3 sequence: CASSHADSNQPQHF. CDR3 in DNA: TGTGCCAGCAGCCATGCGGATAGCAATCAGCCCCAGCATTTT.

J is TRBJ1-3 and V is TRBV19, with 7 nucleotides matching TRBD1. Unmatched junction bases numbered 9, after V lost 7 bases and J lost 3 bases. Germline-derived CDR1 and CDR2 are LNHDA and SQIVND (reference sequence). This CDR3 has 15 amino acids. The CDR3 is CASTRDRINGNTIYF. The CDR3 nucleotides read TGTGCCAGTACCCGGGACAGAATCAATGGAAACACCATATATTTT.

The V and J genes are TRBV30 and TRBJ1-5; D is unclear. Per the germline V gene, CDR1 is GTSNPN and CDR2 is SVGIG (reference sequence). The V end lost 2 bases, the J end lost 2 bases, and 4 bases lay between the germline ends. The CDR3 is made up of 12 amino acids. This CDR3 reads CAWSIGNQPQHF. The CDR3 DNA follows: TGTGCCTGGAGTATCGGCAATCAGCCCCAGCATTTT.

The chain carries TRBV5-8 and TRBJ2-2; TRBD2 aligns across 11 bases. Germline CDR1 and CDR2: SGHTS and YDEGEE. The ends lost 0 bases at V and 6 bases at J; junction bases unmatched: 13. The CDR3 covers 19 residues. CDR3 sequence: CASSLVVPLAGDRPGELFF. The CDR3 nucleotides are TGTGCCAGCAGCTTGGTTGTGCCACTAGCGGGAGACCGACCCGGGGAGCTGTTTTTT. Drawing the rest from reference TRBV5-8 and TRBJ2-2, the complete variable domain is EAGVTQSPTHLIKTRGQQATLRCSPISGHTSVYWYQQALGLGLQFLLWYDEGEERNRGNFPPRFSGRQFPNYSSELNVNALELEDSALYLCASSLVVPLAGDRPGELFFGEGSRLTVL.

V is TRBV7-2 and J is TRBJ2-7; unclear D gene. Germline assignment: CDR1 SGHTA and CDR2 FQGNSA. CDR3 length: 15 residues. With 1 base removed from V and 1 base from J, the gap between germline ends came to 11 bases. DNA for the CDR3: TGTGCCAGCAGCTTAGTTTCAGGAAGTTCCTACGAGCAGTACTTC. Amino acids: CASSLVSGSSYEQYF.

The J gene is TRBJ2-2, the V gene TRBV24-1, with D possibly being TRBD1 (6 bases). Per the germline V gene, CDR1 is KGHDR and CDR2 is SFDVKD. The CDR3 is made up of 15 amino acids. The V end was cut by 6 bases, the J end by 3 bases, with 13 bases between. This CDR3 is CATSSGDKDTGELFF. In nucleotides, the CDR3 is TGTGCCACCAGTTCAGGGGATAAGGACACCGGGGAGCTGTTTTTT.

J is TRBJ2-7 and V is TRBV11-2, with 7 nucleotides matching TRBD1. Trimming at V came to 3 bases and at J to 3 bases, leaving 5 bases not matched to a gene. Germline-derived CDR1 and CDR2 are SGHAT and FQNNGV. The CDR3 covers 14 residues. CDR3 amino acids: CASSFGTDFYEQYF. CDR3 coding DNA: TGTGCCAGCAGCTTCGGGACAGACTTCTACGAGCAGTACTTC.

The chain joins TRBV28 to TRBJ2-4; D is ambiguous. Germline-derived CDR1 and CDR2 are MDHEN and SYDVKM. The ends were cut back, 6 bases at V and 0 bases at J, with 18 bases in the middle. This CDR3 contains 17 residues. The CDR3: CASRIPHRRLAKNIQYF. CDR3 coding DNA: TGTGCCAGCAGGATACCACATAGGAGATTAGCCAAAAACATTCAGTACTTC.

Comment on this clone: This specimen includes other DNA sequences encoding the same CDR3. CDR3 protein: CASSPGQGATGELFF. CDR3 coding DNA: TGTGCCAGCAGCCCTGGACAGGGGGCGACCGGGGAGCTGTTTTTT. The rearrangement joins TRBV5-4 to TRBJ2-2; 11 nucleotides match TRBD1. The CDR3 is made up of 15 amino acids. V shed 4 bases and J 5 bases; nucleotides not matched to a gene: 4. Per germline, CDR1 SGHNT and CDR2 YYREEE (reference sequence).

The rearrangement links TRBV9 to TRBJ2-7; 8 positions match TRBD1. Germline V CDR1 and CDR2: SGDLS, YYNGEE. The CDR3 runs to 14 residues. The V and J ends lost 4 bases and 1 base, in that order; junction bases with no gene match: 4. The chain's CDR3 is CASSTGQVSYEQYF. The CDR3 DNA is TGTGCCAGCAGCACGGGACAGGTATCCTACGAGCAGTACTTC.

V usage is TRBV7-2 and J usage is TRBJ2-2; 10 bases are a match to TRBD2. With V trimmed by 1 base and J by 1 base, 3 bases remained unmatched. CDR3 length equals 17 residues. The germline CDR1 and CDR2 sequences are SGHTA and FQGNSA. CDR3 in DNA: TGTGCCAGCAGCTTAGGAGTAGCGGGGGGGAACACCGGGGAGCTGTTTTTT. It is translated as CASSLGVAGGNTGELFF.

The chain has TRBV2 and TRBJ2-7; 11 bases are a match to TRBD2. This CDR3 has 14 amino acids. Trimming removed 8 bases from V and 4 bases from J; junction bases left unmatched: 7. Germline-derived CDR1 and CDR2 are SNHLY and FYNNEI. This CDR3 reads CASHTSGSRYEQYF. DNA of the CDR3: TGTGCCAGCCATACTAGCGGGAGTAGGTACGAGCAGTACTTC.

The chain employs TRBV6-2 or TRBV6-3 and TRBJ1-5; 9 nucleotides line up with TRBD1. The CDR3 loop spans 14 amino acids. V was pared by 5 bases and J by 7 bases, with 6 bases of the junction left unmatched. Germline V lookup: CDR1 MNHEY, CDR2 SVGEGT. Written as DNA, the CDR3 is TGTGCCAGCAGTGTGGACAGGGGTATGCAGCCCCAGCATTTT. Its translation is CASSVDRGMQPQHF.

The CDR3 spells CASSYPGGGHTEAFF. CDR3 coding DNA: TGTGCCAGCAGTTACCCTGGCGGGGGCCACACTGAAGCTTTCTTT. The chain is built from TRBV6-2 or TRBV6-3 and TRBJ1-1, with D maybe TRBD1 (6 bases). Looked up from germline, CDR1 is MNHEY and CDR2 is SVGEGT. V dropped 2 bases and J dropped 3 bases, with 13 bases sitting between them. The CDR3 contains 15 residues.